A single T cell receptor beta chain is shown here with its context. As yet, its antigen is unknown. This record comes from a study of shared clonotypes between healthy human individuals. The naive CD8 population came from CD45RO-negative cells selected for CCR7, without terminally differentiated effector memory CD45RA+ cells. It was across several immunoSEQ plates that each subset's genomic DNA was evenly split. Using immunoSEQ multiplex PCR, the repertoire was profiled, and TCRdb retains in-frame clones only, with some absent. The sample shows around 2,000,000 clones, more than 85% of them seen only once. This CDR3 region has 16 residues. V lost 4 bases and J 2 bases, leaving 18 bases between the germline ends. The germline CDR1 and CDR2 sequences are SGDLS and YYNGEE. Overall study results and limits: The sharing of 5% to 6.5% of naive CD4 clonotypes was seen across several donors. Estimated clonotype richness was generally higher in naive than memory subsets.

Sequencing input: naive CD8+ T cells from PBMCs. This TCR was sampled from a young man in good health. Some clones in this sample may be carry-over from other donors' samples. The chain combines TRBV9 with TRBJ1-1; D is ambiguous. Here the CDR3 DNA reads TGTGCCAGCAGCAGAGACCGGACGGCCAAAAACACTGAAGCTTTCTTT. This gives the protein CASSRDRTAKNTEAFF.